These T cell receptor beta chains were read from a single sample in a study of blood T cell repertoires in COVID-19. Profiling relied on immunoSEQ multiplex PCR, and the TCRdb table lists in-frame clones only, not all of them. The data contain 150,000 to 200,000 clones, roughly four fifths of them singletons. The sequenced sample was peripheral blood. All receptors come from a human donor in a cohort sampled during active COVID-19. Each CDR3 is given with its conserved first and last residue. A D gene is named only where the DNA matches it firmly. A clone size is listed for some rows: how often the clone was seen (once, few, many), or a class if it is expanded.

d_call: TRBD2; v_call: TRBV9; clone_size: -; j_call: TRBJ2-2; cdr3_aa: CASSVEGRGDTGELFF; cdr3_nt: TGTGCCAGCAGCGTAGAGGGGCGGGGGGACACCGGGGAGCTGTTTTTT
d_call: -; v_call: TRBV30; clone_size: -; j_call: TRBJ1-1; cdr3_aa: CAWSTGGRAEAFF; cdr3_nt: TGTGCCTGGAGTACCGGGGGGCGGGCTGAAGCTTTCTTT
d_call: -; v_call: TRBV28; clone_size: -; j_call: TRBJ1-2; cdr3_aa: CASSITGQYYGYTF; cdr3_nt: TGTGCCAGCAGTATCACAGGGCAATACTATGGCTACACCTTC
d_call: -; v_call: TRBV9; clone_size: -; j_call: TRBJ1-5; cdr3_aa: CASSEGVNQPQHF; cdr3_nt: TGTGCCAGCAGCGAGGGAGTCAATCAGCCCCAGCATTTT
d_call: -; v_call: TRBV27; clone_size: -; j_call: TRBJ2-3; cdr3_aa: CASSLSASEDTQYF; cdr3_nt: TGTGCCAGCAGTTTATCGGCAAGCGAAGATACGCAGTATTTT
d_call: TRBD1; v_call: TRBV9; clone_size: many; j_call: TRBJ1-2; cdr3_aa: CASSPRQGIHGYTF; cdr3_nt: TGTGCCAGCAGCCCCCGACAGGGGATCCATGGCTACACCTTC
d_call: TRBD2; v_call: TRBV5-4; clone_size: -; j_call: TRBJ2-7; cdr3_aa: CASSLRTSGTYEQYF; cdr3_nt: TGTGCCAGCAGCTTGAGGACTAGCGGGACTTACGAGCAGTACTTC
d_call: TRBD2; v_call: TRBV2; clone_size: -; j_call: TRBJ2-5; cdr3_aa: CASRRTSEQETQYF; cdr3_nt: TGTGCCAGCAGACGGACTAGCGAACAAGAGACCCAGTACTTC
d_call: -; v_call: TRBV7-8; clone_size: -; j_call: TRBJ1-6; cdr3_aa: CASSLWGLGDNSPLHF; cdr3_nt: TGTGCCAGCAGCTTATGGGGGCTGGGGGATAATTCACCCCTCCACTTT
d_call: -; v_call: TRBV7-9; clone_size: -; j_call: TRBJ2-7; cdr3_aa: CASSPDSLSSYEQYF; cdr3_nt: TGTGCCAGCAGCCCCGACAGTCTTAGCTCCTACGAGCAGTACTTC
d_call: -; v_call: TRBV5-1; clone_size: once; j_call: TRBJ2-2; cdr3_aa: CASSSGVNTGELFF; cdr3_nt: TGCGCCAGCAGCTCAGGGGTGAACACCGGGGAGCTGTTTTTT
d_call: TRBD1; v_call: TRBV6-5; clone_size: -; j_call: TRBJ2-4; cdr3_aa: CASSDRGLPKNIQYF; cdr3_nt: TGTGCCAGCAGCGACAGGGGCTTACCCAAAAACATTCAGTACTTC
d_call: TRBD1; v_call: TRBV10-1; clone_size: -; j_call: TRBJ2-7; cdr3_aa: CASSAGQSTYEQYF; cdr3_nt: TGCGCCAGCAGTGCGGGACAGAGCACCTACGAGCAGTACTTC
d_call: TRBD1; v_call: TRBV11-2; clone_size: -; j_call: TRBJ2-5; cdr3_aa: CASSSLRGQGSKTQYF; cdr3_nt: TGTGCCAGCAGCTCCCTTAGGGGACAGGGCTCGAAGACCCAGTACTTC
d_call: TRBD2; v_call: TRBV10-3; clone_size: -; j_call: TRBJ2-7; cdr3_aa: CAISEWVAGGRRGEQYF; cdr3_nt: TGTGCCATCAGTGAGTGGGTAGCGGGAGGCCGAAGGGGCGAGCAGTACTTC
d_call: TRBD1; v_call: TRBV6-5; clone_size: once; j_call: TRBJ1-2; cdr3_aa: CASRGDRGRYTF; cdr3_nt: TGTGCCAGCAGAGGGGACAGGGGGCGCTACACCTTC
d_call: TRBD2; v_call: TRBV7-9; clone_size: -; j_call: TRBJ2-5; cdr3_aa: CASHPPTSAQETQYF; cdr3_nt: TGTGCCAGCCACCCCCCCACTAGCGCGCAAGAGACCCAGTACTTC
d_call: -; v_call: TRBV28; clone_size: -; j_call: TRBJ2-1; cdr3_aa: CASTQRGSSYNEQFF; cdr3_nt: TGTGCCAGCACCCAACGGGGGAGCTCCTACAATGAGCAGTTCTTC
d_call: -; v_call: TRBV19; clone_size: -; j_call: TRBJ2-7; cdr3_aa: CASSILDNSYEQYF; cdr3_nt: TGTGCCAGTAGTATTCTCGACAACTCCTACGAGCAGTACTTC
d_call: -; v_call: TRBV10-3; clone_size: few; j_call: TRBJ1-2; cdr3_aa: CAISDTQTGLYGYTF; cdr3_nt: TGTGCCATCAGTGACACCCAAACAGGGCTATATGGCTACACCTTC
d_call: TRBD2; v_call: TRBV19; clone_size: -; j_call: TRBJ2-1; cdr3_aa: CASSIVIGGATYNEQFF; cdr3_nt: TGTGCCAGTAGTATAGTAATCGGGGGGGCCACCTACAATGAGCAGTTCTTC
d_call: TRBD1; v_call: TRBV2; clone_size: -; j_call: TRBJ1-5; cdr3_aa: CASRDRQGLNQPQHF; cdr3_nt: TGTGCCAGCAGGGACCGACAGGGCCTGAATCAGCCCCAGCATTTT
d_call: TRBD1; v_call: TRBV6-5; clone_size: -; j_call: TRBJ1-2; cdr3_aa: CASSQYRGDYGYTF; cdr3_nt: TGTGCCAGCAGCCAATACAGGGGGGACTATGGCTACACCTTC
d_call: -; v_call: TRBV11-2; clone_size: -; j_call: TRBJ2-7; cdr3_aa: CASSLWGTDEQYF; cdr3_nt: TGTGCCAGCAGCTTATGGGGGACTGACGAGCAGTACTTC
d_call: -; v_call: TRBV7-2; clone_size: -; j_call: TRBJ2-1; cdr3_aa: CASRRTAYNEQFF; cdr3_nt: TGTGCCAGTCGGAGGACTGCTTACAATGAGCAGTTCTTC
d_call: TRBD2; v_call: TRBV4-1; clone_size: -; j_call: TRBJ2-5; cdr3_aa: CASSQASGDQETQYF; cdr3_nt: TGCGCCAGCAGCCAAGCTAGCGGAGATCAAGAGACCCAGTACTTC
d_call: -; v_call: TRBV4-3; clone_size: -; j_call: TRBJ1-6; cdr3_aa: CASSREPRDSPLHF; cdr3_nt: TGCGCCAGCAGCAGGGAGCCAAGGGATTCACCCCTCCACTTT
d_call: -; v_call: TRBV6-1; clone_size: -; j_call: TRBJ1-3; cdr3_aa: CASSDRLKSGNTIYF; cdr3_nt: TGTGCCAGCAGTGACAGACTGAAATCTGGAAACACCATATATTTT
d_call: TRBD2; v_call: TRBV5-6; clone_size: -; j_call: TRBJ2-5; cdr3_aa: CASSPPTSGKETQYF; cdr3_nt: TGTGCCAGCAGCCCCCCCACTAGCGGGAAAGAGACCCAGTACTTC
d_call: -; v_call: TRBV28; clone_size: -; j_call: TRBJ1-3; cdr3_aa: CASSSADSGNTIYF; cdr3_nt: TGTGCCAGCAGTAGTGCAGACTCTGGAAACACCATATATTTT
d_call: TRBD2; v_call: TRBV30; clone_size: -; j_call: TRBJ2-1; cdr3_aa: CAWTRGRGGWNEQFF; cdr3_nt: TGTGCCTGGACCCGTGGCCGGGGGGGCTGGAATGAGCAGTTCTTC
d_call: -; v_call: TRBV25-1; clone_size: medium-sized; j_call: TRBJ2-3; cdr3_aa: CASSAGHRTDTQYF; cdr3_nt: TGTGCCAGCAGTGCTGGACACCGCACAGATACGCAGTATTTT
d_call: TRBD2; v_call: TRBV27; clone_size: -; j_call: TRBJ2-1; cdr3_aa: CASSSQRESYNEQFF; cdr3_nt: TGTGCCAGCAGTTCCCAGCGGGAGTCCTACAATGAGCAGTTCTTC
d_call: TRBD2; v_call: TRBV7-9; clone_size: -; j_call: TRBJ2-1; cdr3_aa: CASSFGSSGRIGNEQFF; cdr3_nt: TGTGCCAGCAGCTTTGGTAGTAGCGGGAGAATCGGAAATGAGCAGTTCTTC